This T cell receptor (beta chain) was retrieved from a study of vaccination effects on CD4 cells after COVID-19. Study-wide context: All study participants received two doses of BNT162b2 or mRNA-1273 vaccine.

Before any sequencing was done, the ViraFEST assay used viral peptide pools to expand antigen-specific CD4+ T cells. Following an approximately ten-day culture, CD4+ T cells were purified. Neither prior SARS-CoV-2 infection nor positive nucleocapsid antibodies were present in the vaccine recipients. Wells containing 1.5 million to 2.5 million PBMC each were cultured with approximately 10 IU/ml IL-2 and about 9.6 ug/ml peptides. This clone was counted a few times. Its antigen is currently unknown. From germline, CDR1 is SGHRS and CDR2 YFSETQ. The CDR3 runs to 18 residues. Trimming cost V 0 bases and J 0 bases; bases outside gene matches: 5. The protocol was immunoSEQ multiplex PCR, while the TCRdb copy is restricted to in-frame clones and leaves out a portion. The sample contains 70,000 to 75,000 clones, around three quarters of which appear only once. Study results and limitations: A shortage of convalescent patients and an absence of early post-infection timepoints characterized the study. The study found that only 1 of 255 vaccine-induced clones from healthy vaccinees cross-reacted with common cold coronaviruses.

The source material was CD4+ T cells from PBMCs cultured with HCoV-OC43 spike peptides, sampled before COVID-19 vaccination. Subset denoted: HCoV-OC43 spike overlapping peptide pool stimulation. This receptor was identified in a human donor who received a COVID-19 vaccine. The J gene is TRBJ2-2, the V gene TRBV5-1; 10 bases are shared with TRBD2. The CDR3 loop is CASSLGTSGLTNTGELFF. The CDR3 DNA is TGCGCCAGCAGCTTGGGGACTAGCGGATTAACGAACACCGGGGAGCTGTTTTTT.